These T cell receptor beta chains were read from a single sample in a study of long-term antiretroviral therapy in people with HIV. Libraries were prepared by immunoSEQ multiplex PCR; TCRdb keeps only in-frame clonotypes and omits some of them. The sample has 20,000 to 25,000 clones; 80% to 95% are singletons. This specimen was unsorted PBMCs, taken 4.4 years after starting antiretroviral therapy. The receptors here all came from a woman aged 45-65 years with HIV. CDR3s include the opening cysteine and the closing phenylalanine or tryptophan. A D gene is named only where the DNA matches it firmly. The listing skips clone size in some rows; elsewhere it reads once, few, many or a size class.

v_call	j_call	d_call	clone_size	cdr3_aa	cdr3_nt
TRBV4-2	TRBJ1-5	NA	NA	CASSQVSHQPQHF	TGTGCCAGCAGCCAAGTGAGTCATCAGCCCCAGCATTTT
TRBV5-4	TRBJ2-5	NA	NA	CASSLGTHPGQMKTQYF	TGTGCCAGCAGCTTGGGGACACACCCGGGGCAGATGAAGACCCAGTACTTC
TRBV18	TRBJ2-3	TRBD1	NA	CASSPRDRVSDTQYF	TGTGCCAGCTCACCTCGGGACAGGGTATCAGATACGCAGTATTTT
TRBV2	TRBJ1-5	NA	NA	CASSERQIGNQPQHF	TGTGCCAGCAGTGAAAGGCAAATTGGCAATCAGCCCCAGCATTTT
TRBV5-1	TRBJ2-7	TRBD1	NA	CASSLGTGHSYEQYF	TGCGCCAGCAGCTTGGGGACAGGGCACTCCTACGAGCAGTACTTC
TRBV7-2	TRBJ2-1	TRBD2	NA	CASSLAYSGGFYNEQFF	TGTGCCAGCAGCTTAGCGTATAGCGGGGGGTTCTACAATGAGCAGTTCTTC
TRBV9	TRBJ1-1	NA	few	CASSGYLNTEAFF	TGTGCCAGCAGCGGGTACCTGAACACTGAAGCTTTCTTT
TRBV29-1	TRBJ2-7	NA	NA	CSVAANTLRGSYEQYF	TGCAGCGTTGCTGCCAATACGCTGAGGGGGAGCTACGAGCAGTACTTC
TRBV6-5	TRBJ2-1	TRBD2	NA	CASRLAGDYNEQFF	TGTGCCAGCCGGCTAGCGGGGGACTACAATGAGCAGTTCTTC
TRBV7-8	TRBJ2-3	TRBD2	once	CASSLLAGGFTDTQYF	TGTGCCAGCAGCTTACTAGCGGGGGGGTTCACAGATACGCAGTATTTT
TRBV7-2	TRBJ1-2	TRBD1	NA	CASSVIQGTGGYTF	TGTGCCAGCAGCGTCATACAGGGGACGGGGGGCTACACCTTC
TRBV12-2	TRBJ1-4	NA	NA	CASRLDNRNATNEKLFF	TGTGCAAGTCGCTTAGATAACAGAAATGCAACTAATGAAAAACTGTTTTTT
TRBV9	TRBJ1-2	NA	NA	CASSVGLNYGYTF	TGTGCCAGCAGCGTAGGTTTGAACTATGGCTACACCTTC
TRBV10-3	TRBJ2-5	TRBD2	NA	CAISGTSEGTAQYF	TGTGCCATCAGTGGGACTAGCGAGGGGACGGCCCAGTACTTC
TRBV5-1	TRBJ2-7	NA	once	CASSPLGGPYEQYF	TGCGCCAGCAGCCCCCTAGGCGGGCCCTACGAGCAGTACTTC
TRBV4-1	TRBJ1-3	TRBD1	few	CASSRDRNSGNTIYF	TGCGCCAGCAGCAGGGACAGGAACTCTGGAAACACCATATATTTT
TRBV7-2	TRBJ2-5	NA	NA	CASSFGTYGYF	TGTGCCAGCAGCTTCGGGACTTACGGGTACTTC
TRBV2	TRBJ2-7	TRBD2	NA	CASSSVAGESSYEQYF	TGTGCCAGCAGTTCTGTAGCGGGGGAGAGCTCCTACGAGCAGTACTTC
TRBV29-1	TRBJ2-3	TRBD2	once	CSVEIPSGNTDTQYF	TGCAGCGTTGAGATCCCTAGCGGAAACACAGATACGCAGTATTTT
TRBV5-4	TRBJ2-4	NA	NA	CASSSNPLSVAKNIQYF	TGTGCCAGCAGCTCGAATCCTTTGTCTGTTGCCAAAAACATTCAGTACTTC
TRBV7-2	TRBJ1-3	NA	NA	CASSSSNSGNTIYF	TGTGCCAGCAGCTCCTCGAACTCTGGAAACACCATATATTTT
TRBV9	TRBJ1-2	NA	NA	CASSVEVSGLRGYTF	TGTGCCAGCAGCGTAGAGGTTTCGGGGTTGAGAGGCTACACCTTC
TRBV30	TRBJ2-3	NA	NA	CAWSPLGDYTDTQYF	TGTGCCTGGAGTCCCCTAGGAGACTACACAGATACGCAGTATTTT
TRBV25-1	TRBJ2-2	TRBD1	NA	CASRRQGRTGELFF	TGTGCCAGCAGACGACAGGGGCGCACCGGGGAGCTGTTTTTT
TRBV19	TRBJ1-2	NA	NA	CASSPALDTLEGYTF	TGTGCCAGTAGTCCTGCGCTGGACACCCTGGAGGGCTACACCTTC
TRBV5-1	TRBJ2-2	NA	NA	CASSMDGYQGGELFF	TGCGCCAGCAGTATGGACGGGTATCAGGGCGGGGAGCTGTTTTTT
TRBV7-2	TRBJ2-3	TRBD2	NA	CASSIAGYVITDTQYF	TGTGCCAGCAGCATAGCGGGGTACGTGATAACAGATACGCAGTATTTT
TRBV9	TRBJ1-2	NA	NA	CASSRAGPSLSHYGYTF	TGTGCCAGCAGCCGAGCAGGACCCTCTCTGAGTCACTATGGCTACACCTTC
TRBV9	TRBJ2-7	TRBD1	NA	CASSEQGADSYEQYF	TGTGCCAGCAGCGAACAGGGGGCTGACTCCTACGAGCAGTACTTC
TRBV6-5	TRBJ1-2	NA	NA	CASSLNGYGYTF	TGTGCCAGCAGTCTTAACGGCTATGGCTACACCTTC
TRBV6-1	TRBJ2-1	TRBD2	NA	CASRLAGGYNEQFF	TGTGCCAGCAGGCTAGCGGGGGGTTACAATGAGCAGTTCTTC
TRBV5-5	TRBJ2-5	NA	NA	CASSVVAGQETQYF	TGTGCCAGCAGCGTTGTGGCAGGGCAAGAGACCCAGTACTTC
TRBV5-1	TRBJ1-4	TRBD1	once	CASSLQTGAEKLFF	TGCGCCAGCAGCCTACAGACAGGGGCGGAAAAACTGTTTTTT
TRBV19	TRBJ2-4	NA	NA	CASSTQGMSGNIQYF	TGTGCCAGTAGTACTCAGGGGATGAGCGGGAACATTCAGTACTTC
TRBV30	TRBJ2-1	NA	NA	CAWTRHSSSYNEQFF	TGTGCCTGGACTCGTCACTCGAGCTCCTACAATGAGCAGTTCTTC
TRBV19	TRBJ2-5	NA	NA	CASSTLSGGETQYF	TGTGCCAGTAGTACGCTTAGTGGGGGCGAGACCCAGTACTTC
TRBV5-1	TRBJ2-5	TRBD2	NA	CASSLTSGIQETQYF	TGCGCCAGCAGCTTGACTAGCGGGATACAAGAGACCCAGTACTTC
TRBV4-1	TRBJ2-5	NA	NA	CASSQDRGEETQYF	TGCGCCAGCAGCCAAGACAGGGGTGAAGAGACCCAGTACTTC
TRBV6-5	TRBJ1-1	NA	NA	CASSYNEANTEAFF	TGTGCCAGCAGTTATAATGAAGCCAACACTGAAGCTTTCTTT
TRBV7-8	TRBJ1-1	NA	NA	CASSSTGNTEAFF	TGTGCCAGCAGCTCGACAGGGAACACTGAAGCTTTCTTT
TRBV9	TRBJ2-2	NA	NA	CASSVGSSVGTGELFF	TGTGCCAGCAGCGTAGGAAGTAGCGTAGGCACCGGGGAGCTGTTTTTT
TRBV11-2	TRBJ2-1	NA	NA	CASSLGGSNEQFF	TGTGCCAGCAGCTTAGGGGGGTCGAATGAGCAGTTCTTC
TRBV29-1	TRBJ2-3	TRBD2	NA	CSVGFILAGSTDTQYF	TGCAGCGTTGGATTTATACTAGCGGGGAGCACAGATACGCAGTATTTT
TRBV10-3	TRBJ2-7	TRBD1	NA	CAISESLLRQGSSYEQYF	TGTGCCATCAGTGAGTCTCTACTGCGACAGGGGAGCTCCTACGAGCAGTACTTC
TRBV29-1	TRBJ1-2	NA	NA	CSVEAAVVGYGYTF	TGCAGCGTTGAAGCGGCGGTCGTCGGCTATGGCTACACCTTC
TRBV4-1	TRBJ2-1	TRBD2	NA	CASSQGLAGGGHEQFF	TGCGCCAGCAGCCAGGGACTAGCGGGGGGTGGACATGAGCAGTTCTTC
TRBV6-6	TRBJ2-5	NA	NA	CASITGTNVETQYF	TGTGCCAGCATCACCGGGACCAACGTGGAGACCCAGTACTTC
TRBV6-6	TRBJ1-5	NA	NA	CASSLLGINQPQHF	TGTGCCAGCAGTCTGCTGGGGATCAATCAGCCCCAGCATTTT
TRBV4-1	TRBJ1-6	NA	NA	CASSQGNDGNSPLHF	TGCGCCAGCAGCCAAGGGAACGACGGTAATTCACCCCTCCACTTT
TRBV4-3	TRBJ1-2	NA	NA	CASSQDRTAPANYGYTF	TGCGCCAGCAGCCAAGATCGGACGGCTCCGGCTAACTATGGCTACACCTTC
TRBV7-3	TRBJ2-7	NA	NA	CASSLNPQYEQYF	TGTGCCAGCAGCTTAAACCCACAGTACGAGCAGTACTTC
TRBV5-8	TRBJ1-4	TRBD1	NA	CASSEGQPNEKLFF	TGTGCCAGCAGCGAGGGACAGCCTAATGAAAAACTGTTTTTT
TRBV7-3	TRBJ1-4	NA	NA	CASSSSLRGLGEKLFF	TGTGCCAGCAGTTCCTCCCTCCGGGGGCTGGGTGAAAAACTGTTTTTT
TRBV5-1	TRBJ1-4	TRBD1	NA	CASSLPTGATNEKLFF	TGCGCCAGCAGCTTACCAACAGGGGCAACTAATGAAAAACTGTTTTTT
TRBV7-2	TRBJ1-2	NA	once	CASNLGANYGYTF	TGTGCCAGCAACTTAGGGGCTAACTATGGCTACACCTTC
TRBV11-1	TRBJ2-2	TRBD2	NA	CASSRLSGGQGGELFF	TGTGCCAGCAGCCGCCTGAGCGGGGGGCAGGGCGGGGAGCTGTTTTTT